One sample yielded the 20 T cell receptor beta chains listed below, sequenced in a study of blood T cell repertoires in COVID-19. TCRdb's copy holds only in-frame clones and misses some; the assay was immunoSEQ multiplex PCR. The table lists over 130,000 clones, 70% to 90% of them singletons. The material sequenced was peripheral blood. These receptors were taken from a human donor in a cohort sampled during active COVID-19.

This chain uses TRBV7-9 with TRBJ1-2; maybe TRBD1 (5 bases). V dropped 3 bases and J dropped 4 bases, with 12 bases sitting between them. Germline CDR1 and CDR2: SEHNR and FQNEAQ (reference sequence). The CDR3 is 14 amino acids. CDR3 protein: CASSLGRGSYGYTF. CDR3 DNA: TGTGCCAGCAGCTTGGGAAGGGGTTCCTATGGCTACACCTTC. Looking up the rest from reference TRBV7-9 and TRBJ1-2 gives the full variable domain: DTGVSQNPRHKITKRGQNVTFRCDPISEHNRLYWYRQTLGQGPEFLTYFQNEAQLEKSRLLSDRFSAERPKGSFSTLEIQRTEQGDSAMYLCASSLGRGSYGYTFGSGTRLTVV.

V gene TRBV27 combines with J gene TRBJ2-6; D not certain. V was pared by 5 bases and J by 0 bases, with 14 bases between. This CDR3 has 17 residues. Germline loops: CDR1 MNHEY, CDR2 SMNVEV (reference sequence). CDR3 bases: TGTGCCAGCAGTGTTTACAGAGATTCCTCTGGGGCCAACGTCCTGACTTTC. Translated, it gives CASSVYRDSSGANVLTF.

This CDR3 reads CASTPFSGWNGYTF. As DNA, the CDR3 is TGTGCCAGCACCCCCTTCTCCGGGTGGAATGGCTACACCTTC. The chain is built from TRBV6-2 or TRBV6-3 and TRBJ1-2; D ambiguous. Per the germline V gene, CDR1 is MNHEY and CDR2 is SVGEGT. V lost 7 bases, J lost 6 bases, and 18 bases lay in between. CDR3 size: 14 residues.

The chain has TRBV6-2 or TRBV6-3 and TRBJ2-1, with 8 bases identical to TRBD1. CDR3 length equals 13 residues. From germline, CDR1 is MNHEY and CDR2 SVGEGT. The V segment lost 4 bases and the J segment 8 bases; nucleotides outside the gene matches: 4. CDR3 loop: CASSSQGAHEQFF. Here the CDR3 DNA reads TGTGCCAGCAGTTCCCAGGGGGCCCATGAGCAGTTCTTC.

This CDR3 is CASSSNRGLNQPQHF. CDR3 bases: TGTGCCAGCAGTTCGAACAGGGGACTCAATCAGCCCCAGCATTTT. V is TRBV6-6 and J is TRBJ1-5; the match to TRBD1 covers 7 bases. V gave up 4 bases and J gave up 3 bases; unmatched junction bases: 6. Germline V CDR1 and CDR2: MNHNY, SVGAGI (reference sequence). This CDR3 region has 15 residues.

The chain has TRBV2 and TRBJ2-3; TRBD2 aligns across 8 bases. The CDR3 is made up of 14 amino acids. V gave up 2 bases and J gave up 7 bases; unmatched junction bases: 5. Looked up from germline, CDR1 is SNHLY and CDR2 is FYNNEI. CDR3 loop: CASSESGGGNTQYF. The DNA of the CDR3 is TGTGCCAGCAGTGAATCCGGGGGGGGGAATACGCAGTATTTT.

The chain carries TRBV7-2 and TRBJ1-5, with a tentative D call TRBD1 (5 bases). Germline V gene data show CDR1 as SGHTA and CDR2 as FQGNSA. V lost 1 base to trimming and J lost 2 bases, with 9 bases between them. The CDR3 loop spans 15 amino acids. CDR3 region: CASSLGRGGNQPQHF. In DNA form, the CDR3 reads TGTGCCAGCAGCTTAGGGAGGGGTGGCAATCAGCCCCAGCATTTT. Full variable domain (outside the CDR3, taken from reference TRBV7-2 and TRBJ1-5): GAGVSQSPSNKVTEKGKDVELRCDPISGHTALYWYRQSLGQGLEFLIYFQGNSAPDKSGLPSDRFSAERTGGSVSTLTIQRTQQEDSAVYLCASSLGRGGNQPQHFGDGTRLSIL.

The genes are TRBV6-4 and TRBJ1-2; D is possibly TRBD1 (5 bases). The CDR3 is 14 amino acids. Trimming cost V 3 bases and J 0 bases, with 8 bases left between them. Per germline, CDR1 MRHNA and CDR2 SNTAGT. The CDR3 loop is CASSEGGSNYGYTF. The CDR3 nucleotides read TGTGCCAGCAGTGAGGGGGGTTCTAACTATGGCTACACCTTC.

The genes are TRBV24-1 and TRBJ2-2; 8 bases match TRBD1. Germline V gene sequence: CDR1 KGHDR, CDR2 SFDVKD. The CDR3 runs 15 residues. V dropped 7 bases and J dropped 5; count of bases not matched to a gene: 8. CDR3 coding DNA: TGTGCCACCAGGGCGAACAGGGGGGAAACCGGGGAGCTGTTTTTT. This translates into CATRANRGETGELFF.

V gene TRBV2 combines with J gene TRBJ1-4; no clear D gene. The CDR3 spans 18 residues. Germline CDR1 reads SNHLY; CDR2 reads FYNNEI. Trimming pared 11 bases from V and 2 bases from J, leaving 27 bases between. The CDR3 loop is CASQPPGLKTTTNEKLFF. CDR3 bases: TGTGCCTCCCAACCCCCCGGACTAAAGACGACGACTAATGAAAAACTGTTTTTT. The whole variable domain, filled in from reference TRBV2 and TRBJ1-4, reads EPEVTQTPSHQVTQMGQEVILRCVPISNHLYFYWYRQILGQKVEFLVSFYNNEISEKSEIFDDQFSVERPDGSNFTLKIRSTKLEDSAMYFCASQPPGLKTTTNEKLFFGSGTQLSVL.

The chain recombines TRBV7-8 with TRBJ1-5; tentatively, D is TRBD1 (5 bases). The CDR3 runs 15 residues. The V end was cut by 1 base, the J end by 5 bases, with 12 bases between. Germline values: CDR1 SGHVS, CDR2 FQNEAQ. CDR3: CASSLETGGDQPQHF. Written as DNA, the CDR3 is TGTGCCAGCAGCTTAGAAACAGGAGGGGATCAGCCCCAGCATTTT.

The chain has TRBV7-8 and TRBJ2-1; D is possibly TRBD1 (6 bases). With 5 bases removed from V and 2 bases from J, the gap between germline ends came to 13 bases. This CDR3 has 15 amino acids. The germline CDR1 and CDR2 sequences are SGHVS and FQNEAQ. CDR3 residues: CASSPSRGAYNEQFF. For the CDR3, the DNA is TGTGCCAGCAGCCCCAGCAGGGGCGCCTACAATGAGCAGTTCTTC.

The CDR3 DNA sequence: TGTGCCAGCAGCCCTCGGACAGGGGTTTTAATCTCCTATAATTCACCCCTCCACTTT. Protein: CASSPRTGVLISYNSPLHF. This chain connects TRBV7-8 to TRBJ1-6; TRBD1 matches at 9 bases. Germline V gives CDR1 SGHVS, CDR2 FQNEAQ. The CDR3 sequence is 19 residues long. The trim removed 5 bases at V and 0 bases at J, leaving 11 bases unmatched.

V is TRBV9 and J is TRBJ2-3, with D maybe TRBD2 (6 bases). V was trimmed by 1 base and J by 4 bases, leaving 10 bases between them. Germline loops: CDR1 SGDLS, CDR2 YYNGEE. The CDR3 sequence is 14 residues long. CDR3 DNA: TGTGCCAGCAGCGTATCCCCGGGGGCAGATACGCAGTATTTT. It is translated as CASSVSPGADTQYF.

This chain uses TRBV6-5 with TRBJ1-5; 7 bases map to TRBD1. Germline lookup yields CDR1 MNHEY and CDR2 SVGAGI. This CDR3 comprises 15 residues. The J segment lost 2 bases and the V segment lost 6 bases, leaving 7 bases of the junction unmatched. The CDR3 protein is CASSIDRAGNQPQHF. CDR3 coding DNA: TGTGCCAGCAGCATAGACAGGGCCGGCAATCAGCCCCAGCATTTT.

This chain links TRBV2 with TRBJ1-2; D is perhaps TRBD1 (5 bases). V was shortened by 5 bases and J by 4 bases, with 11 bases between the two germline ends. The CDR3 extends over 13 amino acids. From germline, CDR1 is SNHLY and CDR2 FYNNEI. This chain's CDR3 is CASSNSGGYGYTF. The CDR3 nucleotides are TGTGCCAGCAGTAACAGCGGGGGCTATGGCTACACCTTC.

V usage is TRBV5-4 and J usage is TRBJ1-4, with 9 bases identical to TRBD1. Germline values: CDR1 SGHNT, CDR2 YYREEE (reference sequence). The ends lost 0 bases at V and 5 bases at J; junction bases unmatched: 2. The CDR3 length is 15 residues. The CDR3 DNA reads TGTGCCAGCAGCTTGGACGGGACAGGGAATGAAAAACTGTTTTTT. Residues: CASSLDGTGNEKLFF.

The CDR3 protein is CATSDFSGYGYTF. CDR3 DNA sequence: TGTGCCACCAGTGATTTTAGCGGCTATGGCTACACCTTC. The rearrangement links TRBV24-1 to TRBJ1-2, with D unresolved. Germline CDR1 and CDR2: KGHDR and SFDVKD. The CDR3 spans 13 residues. The V end was cut by 1 base, the J end by 4 bases, with 6 bases between.

The DNA for the CDR3 is TGTGCCAGCAGCTCCGGCGGACTCGGGAACACTGAAGCTTTCTTT. It codes for CASSSGGLGNTEAFF. The V call is TRBV6-5, the J call TRBJ1-1; D remains ambiguous. V lost 6 bases, J lost 1 base, and 15 bases lay in between. Germline loops: CDR1 MNHEY, CDR2 SVGAGI. CDR3 length equals 15 residues.

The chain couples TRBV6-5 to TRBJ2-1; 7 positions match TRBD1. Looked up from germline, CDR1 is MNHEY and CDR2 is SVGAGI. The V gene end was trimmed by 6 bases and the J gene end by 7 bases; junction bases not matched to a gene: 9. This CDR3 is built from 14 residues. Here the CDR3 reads CASSGRGIWNEQFF. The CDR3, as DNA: TGTGCCAGCAGCGGCAGGGGGATTTGGAATGAGCAGTTCTTC.